What follows are 23 T cell receptor beta chains derived from one specimen sequenced in a study of control samples from healthy donors and cancer patients. The table came from immunoSEQ multiplex PCR; TCRdb's copy has only in-frame clones and leaves some out. This table holds 80,000 to 100,000 clones, around 90% found once. The sequencing sample was made of blood. All receptors derive from a man younger than 40 in good health.

This clone occurred a few times. The rearrangement joins TRBV28 to TRBJ2-2; D is perhaps TRBD1 or TRBD2 (5 bases each). V dropped 5 bases and J dropped 2 bases, with 12 bases sitting between them. Per germline, CDR1 MDHEN and CDR2 SYDVKM. The CDR3 extends over 15 amino acids. CDR3 region: CASSPRDLNTGELFF. CDR3 DNA sequence: TGTGCCAGCAGTCCCCGGGACCTAAACACCGGGGAGCTGTTTTTT. Combining the CDR3 with reference TRBV28 and TRBJ2-2 gives the whole variable domain DVKVTQSSRYLVKRTGEKVFLECVQDMDHENMFWYRQDPGLGLRLIYFSYDVKMKEKGDIPEGYSVSREKKERFSLILESASTNQTSMYLCASSPRDLNTGELFFGEGSRLTVL.

This rearrangement joins TRBV6-6 to TRBJ1-2; D is ambiguous. This CDR3 is built from 15 residues. V was trimmed by 10 bases and J by 3 bases, leaving 21 bases between them. Germline lookup yields CDR1 MNHNY and CDR2 SVGAGI (reference sequence). The DNA of the CDR3 is TGTGCCAAGGGTTCTAGGCCGTGGGAGGACTATGGCTACACCTTC. It yields the protein CAKGSRPWEDYGYTF.

Worth noting for this clone: Other DNA sequences from this sample encode an identical CDR3 as well. The chain joins TRBV11-2 to TRBJ2-7, with D uncertain. The CDR3 is 13 amino acids. The V end lost 2 bases, the J end lost 1 base, and 6 bases lay between the germline ends. CDR1 is SGHAT and CDR2 is FQNNGV in the germline V gene. This chain's CDR3 is CASSLTLSYEQYF. CDR3 in DNA: TGTGCCAGCAGCTTAACTCTATCCTACGAGCAGTACTTC.

This chain links TRBV3-1 (or the pseudogene TRBV3-2) with TRBJ2-5, with 8 bases identical to TRBD2. The CDR3 covers 18 residues. Germline CDR1 and CDR2: LGHDT and YNNKEL (reference sequence). V lost 2 bases and J lost 0; bases outside the gene matches: 11. CDR3 in amino acids: CASSQPIPRLAYQETQYF. In nucleotides, the CDR3 is TGTGCCAGCAGCCAACCAATACCTAGACTAGCGTACCAAGAGACCCAGTACTTC.

The V and J genes are TRBV6-6 and TRBJ2-7, with TRBD2 matching over 7 bases. Trimming took 3 bases from V and 5 from J; bases not matched to a gene: 7. Germline CDR1 is MNHNY and CDR2 is SVGAGI (reference sequence). The CDR3 consists of 14 residues. DNA for the CDR3: TGTGCCAGCAGTTATTCCCGGGAGGACCACGAGCAGTACTTC. As protein: CASSYSREDHEQYF.

J is TRBJ1-1 and V is TRBV12-3 or TRBV12-4, with D unresolved. The CDR3 has 13 amino acids. V lost 5 bases and J 1 base, leaving 8 bases between the germline ends. Here the CDR3 DNA reads TGTGCCAGCAGTGCTACACAGAACACTGAAGCTTTCTTT. Amino acid sequence: CASSATQNTEAFF.

The gene calls are TRBV4-2 and TRBJ2-7, with 7 bases that match TRBD1. The V and J ends lost 0 bases and 3 bases, in that order; junction bases with no gene match: 8. The CDR3 covers 16 residues. Per germline, CDR1 LGHNA and CDR2 YNFKEQ. The CDR3 bases are TGTGCCAGCAGCCAAGATTCCGGACAGGAGTACTACGAGCAGTACTTC. Amino acids: CASSQDSGQEYYEQYF.

The V gene is TRBV5-1, the J gene TRBJ2-7; the D gene is possibly TRBD2 (6 bases). The CDR3 totals 13 residues. The ends were cut back, 3 bases at V and 3 bases at J, with 10 bases in the middle. CDR1 SGHRS and CDR2 YFSETQ come from the germline V gene. The CDR3 DNA sequence: TGCGCCAGCAGCTCGGACGGGGGCTACGAGCAGTACTTC. Encoded protein: CASSSDGGYEQYF.

The rearrangement joins TRBV11-1 to TRBJ1-2; the D gene is possibly TRBD1 (5 bases). V was clipped by 3 bases and J by 6 bases, with 11 bases between them. CDR3 size: 13 residues. Germline V gene sequence: CDR1 SGHAT, CDR2 FQDESV (reference sequence). CDR3: CASSFDRNNGYTF. The CDR3, as DNA: TGTGCCAGCAGCTTTGACAGAAATAATGGCTACACCTTC. Looking up the rest from reference TRBV11-1 and TRBJ1-2 gives the full variable domain: EAEVAQSPRYKITEKSQAVAFWCDPISGHATLYWYRQILGQGPELLVQFQDESVVDDSQLPKDRFSAERLKGVDSTLKIQPAELGDSAMYLCASSFDRNNGYTFGSGTRLTVV.

J is TRBJ2-7 and V is TRBV5-8; no reliable D call. V lost 0 bases to trimming and J lost 0 bases, with 13 bases between them. Germline values: CDR1 SGHTS, CDR2 YDEGEE. The CDR3 has 16 residues. This CDR3 reads CASSLVRVIPSYEQYF. In DNA, the CDR3 is TGTGCCAGCAGCTTGGTTCGGGTAATCCCCTCCTACGAGCAGTACTTC.

The chain is built from TRBV24-1 and TRBJ2-3; no reliable D call. The CDR3 runs 14 residues. V shed 3 bases and J shed 6 bases, with 12 bases lying between them. CDR1 is KGHDR and CDR2 is SFDVKD in the germline V gene. CDR3: CATSDAGPRDTQYF. The CDR3, as DNA: TGTGCCACCAGTGATGCCGGCCCCCGGGATACGCAGTATTTT.

The chain combines TRBV27 with TRBJ1-2; 7 positions agree with TRBD1. V gave up 5 bases and J gave up 4 bases; unmatched junction bases: 4. Germline-derived CDR1 and CDR2 are MNHEY and SMNVEV (reference sequence). This CDR3 comprises 13 residues. Here the CDR3 DNA reads TGTGCCAGCAGTCCTCGGGACAGCTATGGCTACACCTTC. The encoded protein is CASSPRDSYGYTF.

This CDR3 is CASSSERRGSILYEQYF. The CDR3 DNA sequence: TGTGCCAGCAGCTCCGAACGTCGCGGGAGTATCCTCTACGAGCAGTACTTC. The gene calls are TRBV5-6 and TRBJ2-7, with TRBD2 identical over 7 bases. Unmatched junction bases numbered 15, after V lost 3 bases and J lost 3 bases. Germline assignment: CDR1 SGHDT and CDR2 YYEEEE. The CDR3 contains 17 residues.

The rearrangement uses TRBV29-1 and TRBJ2-2, with D tentatively TRBD2 (5 bases). Trimming removed 1 base at V and 6 bases at J, with 6 bases between. The CDR3 spans 12 residues. The germline CDR1 and CDR2 sequences are SQVTM and ANQGSEA. The CDR3 is CSVEVEAGELFF. Here the CDR3 DNA reads TGCAGCGTTGAAGTGGAGGCCGGGGAGCTGTTTTTT.

The chain uses TRBV7-3 and TRBJ2-1; the match to TRBD2 covers 9 bases. Germline lookup yields CDR1 SGHTA and CDR2 FQGTGA. The CDR3 spans 16 residues. Trimming cost V 1 base and J 0 bases; bases outside gene matches: 1. The CDR3 DNA reads as TGTGCCAGCAGCTTAAGTAGCGGGGGCTCCTACAATGAGCAGTTCTTC. The encoded protein is CASSLSSGGSYNEQFF.

The gene calls are TRBV28 and TRBJ2-5; 8 bases are a match to TRBD2. Germline loops: CDR1 MDHEN, CDR2 SYDVKM. V lost 3 bases to trimming and J lost 6 bases; unmatched junction nucleotides: 3. The CDR3 contains 13 residues. In DNA form, the CDR3 reads TGTGCCAGCAGTTTTCGGGGGGGAAAGACCCAGTACTTC. Amino acid sequence: CASSFRGGKTQYF.

The chain recombines TRBV29-1 with TRBJ1-5, with 10 bases that match TRBD1. Germline V gives CDR1 SQVTM, CDR2 ANQGSEA. J gave up 2 bases and V 8 bases, and 6 bases lay outside the gene matches. The CDR3 extends over 14 amino acids. The CDR3 nucleotides are TGCAGCTACACAGGGACAGGGGGCAATCAGCCCCAGCATTTT. This gives the protein CSYTGTGGNQPQHF.

This clone was seen repeatedly, ten times or more. The V and J genes are TRBV4-1 and TRBJ1-3; D call uncertain. Trimming pared 0 bases from V and 4 bases from J, leaving 19 bases between. The CDR3 is 18 residues long. Germline V gene sequence: CDR1 MGHRA, CDR2 YSYEKL. CDR3 sequence: CASSQDPQASRSGNTIYF. CDR3 sequence (DNA): TGCGCCAGCAGCCAAGATCCCCAGGCCAGCCGATCCGGAAACACCATATATTTT.

The chain joins TRBV2 to TRBJ1-2; 7 bases agree with TRBD1. CDR1 and CDR2 (germline): SNHLY, FYNNEI. V dropped 6 bases and J dropped 5; count of bases not matched to a gene: 6. CDR3 length: 13 amino acids. This CDR3 reads CASRRETGYGYTF. Written as DNA, the CDR3 is TGTGCCAGCAGGAGGGAGACAGGGTATGGCTACACCTTC.

This sequence joins TRBV7-2 and TRBJ2-5; TRBD1 matches at 10 bases. This CDR3 comprises 16 residues. The germline gives CDR1 SGHTA, CDR2 FQGNSA. With 1 base clipped from V and 0 bases from J, the junction kept 2 bases outside the gene matches. CDR3 bases: TGTGCCAGCAGCTTAGAGGGACAGGGGAACCAAGAGACCCAGTACTTC. This sequence encodes CASSLEGQGNQETQYF.

The chain couples TRBV7-9 to TRBJ2-3; 8 bases match TRBD2. With 8 bases clipped from V and 5 bases from J, the junction kept 3 bases outside the gene matches. The CDR3 is 12 amino acids. Germline V gene data show CDR1 as SEHNR and CDR2 as FQNEAQ (reference sequence). Here the CDR3 DNA reads TGTGCCAGCGGACTAGCAGTAGATACGCAGTATTTT. Translating it yields CASGLAVDTQYF.

The rearrangement links TRBV19 to TRBJ1-2; the D gene is possibly TRBD1 (6 bases). V was shortened by 6 bases and J by 3 bases, with 14 bases between the two germline ends. Germline CDR1 reads LNHDA; CDR2 reads SQIVND (reference sequence). The CDR3 is 14 amino acids. CDR3 nucleotide sequence: TGTGCCAGTAGCGCTTCTTCAGGGGACTATGGCTACACCTTC. Its translation: CASSASSGDYGYTF. The full variable domain, completed using reference TRBV19 and TRBJ1-2, is DGGITQSPKYLFRKEGQNVTLSCEQNLNHDAMYWYRQDPGQGLRLIYYSQIVNDFQKGDIAEGYSVSREKKESFPLTVTSAQKNPTAFYLCASSASSGDYGYTFGSGTRLTVV.

The rearrangement joins TRBV12-3 or TRBV12-4 to TRBJ2-1, with D possibly matching TRBD1 (6 bases). The CDR3 has 13 amino acids. Deletions cut 5 bases from V and 8 bases from J, with 13 bases between. Written as DNA, the CDR3 is TGTGCCAGCAGTCACCAGGGGACGGATGAGCAGTTCTTC. Protein sequence: CASSHQGTDEQFF.